These 20 T cell receptor beta chains came from one sample sequenced in a study of T cells after posttransplantation cyclophosphamide. The table came from immunoSEQ multiplex PCR; TCRdb's copy has only in-frame clones and leaves some out. This repertoire holds 40,000 to 55,000 clones, and none appear only once. Sequencing used PBMCs. All receptors derive from a man aged 35-49 years in good health, CMV-negative, and a related stem cell transplant donor.

At least ten counts were recorded for this clone. The V and J genes are TRBV13 and TRBJ1-1; tentatively, D is TRBD1 (5 bases). From germline, CDR1 is PRHDT and CDR2 FYEKMQ (reference sequence). The germline V and J ends were trimmed by 0 bases and 5 bases, with 7 bases remaining between them. The CDR3 contains 13 residues. CDR3 sequence (DNA): TGTGCCAGCAGCTTAGGGGGGGGGACTGAAGCTTTCTTT. Encoded protein: CASSLGGGTEAFF. Drawing the rest from reference TRBV13 and TRBJ1-1, the complete variable domain is AAGVIQSPRHLIKEKRETATLKCYPIPRHDTVYWYQQGPGQDPQFLISFYEKMQSDKGSIPDRFSAQQFSDYHSELNMSSLELGDSALYFCASSLGGGTEAFFGQGTRLTVV.

This clone was observed many times. V and J are TRBV4-2 and TRBJ2-5; a possible D gene is TRBD2 (5 bases). The CDR3 has 14 residues. The V end was cut by 0 bases, the J end by 6 bases, with 11 bases between. The V gene's germline CDR1 is LGHNA and CDR2 YNFKEQ. Here the CDR3 reads CASSQDSGVKTQYF. The CDR3 coding sequence is TGTGCCAGCAGCCAAGATTCCGGGGTGAAGACCCAGTACTTC.

This clone was observed at least ten times. This chain connects TRBV11-2 to TRBJ2-7, with 7 bases lining up with TRBD1. V lost 3 bases, J lost 3 bases, and 5 bases stayed unmatched. The CDR3 is 14 amino acids. Germline V gives CDR1 SGHAT, CDR2 FQNNGV. This CDR3 is CASSFGTADYEQYV. The CDR3 nucleotides read TGTGCCAGCAGCTTCGGGACAGCAGACTACGAGCAGTACGTC.

The chain has TRBV4-1 and TRBJ1-1, with D possibly TRBD1 on 6 matching bases. V gave up 2 bases and J gave up 6 bases, with 13 bases separating them. CDR3 length equals 14 residues. CDR1 and CDR2 from the germline V gene are MGHRA and YSYEKL. The CDR3 spells CASSQSTGFAEAFF. The CDR3 DNA reads TGCGCCAGCAGCCAATCTACAGGGTTCGCTGAAGCTTTCTTT.

This clone was seen many times. The chain links TRBV5-6 to TRBJ2-7; 8 bases are shared with TRBD2. This CDR3 comprises 14 residues. The ends lost 9 bases at V and 6 bases at J; junction bases unmatched: 14. Looked up from germline, CDR1 is SGHDT and CDR2 is YYEEEE. The CDR3 DNA follows: TGTGCCACCGAGAGGGGACTAGGGTTCGGCGAGCAGTACGTC. It yields the protein CATERGLGFGEQYV.

This clone has ten or more counts. This chain uses TRBV9 with TRBJ2-1; 12 nucleotides match TRBD2. The germline V gene has CDR1 SGDLS and CDR2 YYNGEE. The CDR3 contains 14 residues. The junction had 9 bases not matched to a gene; V was cut back by 7 bases and J by 10 bases. The chain's CDR3 is CASGRLAGEGEQFF. In DNA, the CDR3 is TGTGCCAGCGGCCGACTAGCGGGAGAGGGCGAGCAGTTCTTC.

This rearrangement joins TRBV27 to TRBJ2-7, with TRBD2 identical over 11 bases. The CDR3 length is 16 residues. Germline values: CDR1 MNHEY, CDR2 SMNVEV (reference sequence). V dropped 5 bases and J dropped 0; count of bases not matched to a gene: 6. The CDR3 is CASSASTSGASYEQYF. The CDR3 DNA is TGTGCCAGCAGTGCCTCGACTAGCGGGGCCTCCTACGAGCAGTACTTC.

This clone was picked up a small number of times. The chain links TRBV2 to TRBJ2-1; 9 bases are shared with TRBD2. V trimming: 2 bases; J trimming: 0 bases; junction bases outside the gene matches: 8. Germline assignment: CDR1 SNHLY and CDR2 FYNNEI. This CDR3 has 18 residues. This CDR3 reads CASSERAGGPSSYNEQFF. CDR3 in DNA: TGTGCCAGCAGTGAACGAGCGGGGGGCCCAAGCTCCTACAATGAGCAGTTCTTC.

There are many counts of this clone. This chain links TRBV18 with TRBJ1-3; 7 bases line up with TRBD1. The V segment lost 3 bases and the J segment 0 bases; nucleotides outside the gene matches: 8. The length of the CDR3 is 17 residues. Per the germline V gene, CDR1 is KGHSH and CDR2 is LQKENI. The CDR3 sequence is CASSPLGTASSGNTIYF. The CDR3 DNA reads TGTGCCAGCTCACCCCTCGGGACAGCCTCCTCTGGAAACACCATATATTTT. The entire variable domain, with the rest obtained from reference TRBV18 and TRBJ1-3, is as follows: NAGVMQNPRHLVRRRGQEARLRCSPMKGHSHVYWYRQLPEEGLKFMVYLQKENIIDESGMPKERFSAEFPKEGPSILRIQQVVRGDSAAYFCASSPLGTASSGNTIYFGEGSWLTVV.

This clone was observed a handful of times. CDR3 sequence reads: CASSLRQGPYEQYF. CDR3 DNA: TGTGCCAGCTCGCTGAGACAGGGGCCCTACGAGCAGTACTTC. V is TRBV18 and J is TRBJ2-7; TRBD1 aligns across 8 bases. With 6 bases clipped from V and 2 bases from J, the junction kept 6 bases outside the gene matches. Germline-derived CDR1 and CDR2 are KGHSH and LQKENI. The CDR3 is made up of 14 amino acids.

The CDR3 DNA reads TGTGCCAGCAGCTTAGGGGGACTAGCGGGAGTCGAGCAGTACGTC. Its protein is CASSLGGLAGVEQYV. The chain is built from TRBV7-2 and TRBJ2-7; 14 nucleotides agree with TRBD2. Germline V CDR1 and CDR2: SGHTA, FQGNSA. The CDR3 is 15 residues long. Trimming cost V 1 base and J 6 bases; bases outside gene matches: 2.

This clone has a count of ten or more. The chain recombines TRBV4-1 with TRBJ2-7; tentatively, D is TRBD2 (5 bases). The CDR3 contains 16 residues. The V gene lost 4 bases and the J gene lost 0 bases, with 16 bases spanning the gap. CDR1 and CDR2 from the germline V gene are MGHRA and YSYEKL. Here the CDR3 DNA reads TGCGCCAGCAGCCCGACTTACACGGGATTCTCCTACGAGCAGTACTTC. Amino acids: CASSPTYTGFSYEQYF.

This clone was observed at least ten times. The chain is built from TRBV13 and TRBJ1-1, with 7 positions matching TRBD1. In germline, CDR1 is PRHDT, CDR2 FYEKMQ (reference sequence). Trimming removed 4 bases from V and 1 base from J; junction bases left unmatched: 6. CDR3 size: 15 residues. The CDR3 sequence is CASSSPTGENTEAFF. CDR3 coding DNA: TGTGCCAGCAGCTCCCCTACAGGGGAGAACACTGAAGCTTTCTTT.

V is TRBV18 and J is TRBJ2-1; 7 nucleotides align to TRBD1. J lost 2 bases, V lost 3 bases, and 7 bases had no gene match. The germline CDR1 and CDR2 sequences are KGHSH and LQKENI. The CDR3 is 16 residues long. CDR3 in DNA: TGTGCCAGCTCACCTCCGGGACAGACAACCTACAATGAGCAGTTCTTC. As protein: CASSPPGQTTYNEQFF.

Many counts were recorded for this clone. The CDR3 reads CASRLLGTGNYGYTF. CDR3 coding DNA: TGTGCCAGCAGACTACTCGGGACAGGGAACTATGGCTACACCTTC. The rearrangement links TRBV6-5 to TRBJ1-2; 9 nucleotides align to TRBD1. V lost 6 bases to trimming and J lost 2 bases; unmatched junction nucleotides: 7. The CDR3 covers 15 residues. CDR1 MNHEY and CDR2 SVGAGI come from the germline V gene.

This clone was detected many times. The chain combines TRBV15 with TRBJ2-1, with D tentatively TRBD1 (5 bases). The V gene's germline CDR1 is LNHNV and CDR2 YYDKDF (reference sequence). V dropped 3 bases and J dropped 2 bases, with 14 bases sitting between them. CDR3 length equals 16 residues. As DNA, the CDR3 is TGTGCCACCAGCAGGGGGTGGCAGGGCGCCTACAATGAGCAGTTCTTC. Its translation: CATSRGWQGAYNEQFF.

This clone was observed at least ten times. The J gene is TRBJ2-1, the V gene TRBV6-5; weak D call: TRBD2 (6 bases). CDR1 is MNHEY and CDR2 is SVGAGI in the germline V gene. This CDR3 has 14 residues. The germline V and J ends were trimmed by 4 bases and 6 bases, with 13 bases remaining between them. DNA for the CDR3: TGTGCCAGCAGTTTAGCGGCCGGGACCAATGAGCAGTTCTTC. Protein sequence: CASSLAAGTNEQFF.

Ten or more counts support this clone. The rearrangement links TRBV19 to TRBJ2-2; TRBD2 matches at 8 bases. The CDR3 sequence is 13 residues long. CDR1 and CDR2 from the germline V gene are LNHDA and SQIVND (reference sequence). Trimming cost V 9 bases and J 3 bases; bases outside gene matches: 3. The DNA of the CDR3 is TGTGCCAGCGGGAGGGGGTACACCGGGGAGCTGTTTTTT. Protein product: CASGRGYTGELFF. The variable domain in full, completed from reference TRBV19 and TRBJ2-2, reads DGGITQSPKYLFRKEGQNVTLSCEQNLNHDAMYWYRQDPGQGLRLIYYSQIVNDFQKGDIAEGYSVSREKKESFPLTVTSAQKNPTAFYLCASGRGYTGELFFGEGSRLTVL.

This clone was observed at least ten times. The chain is built from TRBV6-1 and TRBJ2-3, with a possible D match to TRBD2 (7 bases). Germline-derived CDR1 and CDR2 are MNHNS and SASEGT. This CDR3 spans 16 amino acids. Deletions cut 4 bases from V and 3 bases from J, with 17 bases between. The DNA of the CDR3 is TGTGCCAGCAGTGGATTGGGGGGGGCTGGAACAGATACGCAGTATTTT. Translating it yields CASSGLGGAGTDTQYF.

This clone was counted at least ten times. The chain employs TRBV19 and TRBJ2-3; 8 bases are shared with TRBD2. J was trimmed by 4 bases and V by 5 bases; bases with no gene match: 8. The CDR3 has 15 residues. Germline CDR1 reads LNHDA; CDR2 reads SQIVND (reference sequence). The CDR3 region has the DNA TGTGCCAGTAGTCTACGTAGCGGGGCCCCAGATACGCAGTATTTT. Translation gives CASSLRSGAPDTQYF.